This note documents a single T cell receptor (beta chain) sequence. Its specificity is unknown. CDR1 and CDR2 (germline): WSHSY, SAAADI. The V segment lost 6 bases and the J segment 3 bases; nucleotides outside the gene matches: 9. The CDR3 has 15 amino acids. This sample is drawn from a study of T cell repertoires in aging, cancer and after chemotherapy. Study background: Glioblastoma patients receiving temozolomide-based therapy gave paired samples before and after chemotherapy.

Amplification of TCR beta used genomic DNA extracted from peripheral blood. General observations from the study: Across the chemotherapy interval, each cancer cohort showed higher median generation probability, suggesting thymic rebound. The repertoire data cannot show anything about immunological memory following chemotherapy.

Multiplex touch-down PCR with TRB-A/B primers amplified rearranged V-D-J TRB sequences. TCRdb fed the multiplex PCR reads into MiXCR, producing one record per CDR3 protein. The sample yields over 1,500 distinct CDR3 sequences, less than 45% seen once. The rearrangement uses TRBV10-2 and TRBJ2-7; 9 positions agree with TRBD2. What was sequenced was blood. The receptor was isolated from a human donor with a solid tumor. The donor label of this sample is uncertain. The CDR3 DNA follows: TGCGCCAGCAGAGCACGGGGGCGGGAGGGCTACGAGCAGTACTTC. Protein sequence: CASRARGREGYEQYF.